One and the same sample provided the 20 T cell receptor beta chains below, sequenced in a study of CXCR3-negative and CXCR3-positive naive CD8 T cells. Study-wide points: Higher TRB CDR3 hydrophobicity marked CXCR3-positive naive cells relative to CXCR3-negative naive cells.

The authors made the TRB cDNA libraries by 5' RACE using UMI labels. TCRdb reprocessed the 5' RACE reads; each CDR3 protein has one entry and no DNA is given. The sample has 150,000 or so distinct CDR3 sequences; the top ten hold 0.25% to 0.3%. The antigens for these receptors are not known. The sequencing input was naive CXCR3+ CD8+ T cells from blood. The subset here: CD45RO-CCR7+CD27+CD95- naive CD8+ T cells expressing CXCR3 (TNR3+). The receptors here all came from a human donor in good health. Some clones in this sample may be carry-over from other donors' samples.

V and J are TRBV28 and TRBJ2-5; TCRdb's assignment of TRBD1 cannot be checked, as there is no DNA. The V gene's germline CDR1 is MDHEN and CDR2 SYDVKM. The CDR3 is made up of 15 amino acids. CDR3 protein: CASSSMTAYQETQYF.

J is TRBJ2-7 and V is TRBV20-1; TCRdb's D gene call, TRBD1, goes unchecked for lack of DNA. CDR1 DFQATT and CDR2 SNEGSKA come from the germline V gene (reference sequence). The CDR3 spans 12 residues. CDR3 loop: CSARELGQEQYF.

The chain links TRBV7-9 to TRBJ1-6. The germline gives CDR1 SEHNR, CDR2 FQNEAQ (reference sequence). The CDR3 has 13 residues. CDR3 loop: CASSLRTDSPLHF.

This chain links TRBV7-9 with TRBJ2-7; without DNA, the TCRdb call of TRBD1 cannot be checked. Germline assignment: CDR1 SEHNR and CDR2 FQNEAQ (reference sequence). This CDR3 is 14 amino acids long. CDR3 loop: CASSPDIRSYEQYF.

The genes are TRBV6-1 and TRBJ1-2; there is no DNA to check the TCRdb D call of TRBD1. CDR1 is MNHNS and CDR2 is SASEGT in the germline V gene. The CDR3 is 18 residues long. This CDR3 reads CASSEARNLRTGRYGYTF.

The rearrangement uses TRBV5-1 and TRBJ1-1; TCRdb names TRBD1, which stays unverified in the absence of DNA. The CDR3 length is 13 residues. The germline V gene encodes CDR1 SGHRS and CDR2 YFSETQ. The CDR3 sequence is CARGNPRGTEAFF.

The chain has TRBV10-3 and TRBJ1-2. CDR3 length: 15 residues. In germline, CDR1 is ENHRY, CDR2 SYGVKD. The CDR3 region is CAISESDGNLYGYTF.

The chain employs TRBV12-3 or TRBV12-4 and TRBJ2-5; TCRdb's D call of TRBD1 is untestable without DNA. CDR3 size: 12 residues. CDR3 loop: CASRGTEETQYF.

This chain connects TRBV27 to TRBJ1-5. This CDR3 spans 13 amino acids. Per the germline V gene, CDR1 is MNHEY and CDR2 is SMNVEV (reference sequence). The CDR3 loop is CASSPVLAAPQHF.

This chain links TRBV19 with TRBJ1-1; TCRdb lists TRBD1, though no DNA is available to test this call. CDR1 and CDR2 from the germline V gene are LNHDA and SQIVND (reference sequence). The CDR3 is 12 amino acids. CDR3 sequence: CASSDRAWEAFF.

This chain connects TRBV29-1 to TRBJ1-2. Germline-derived CDR1 and CDR2 are SQVTM and ANQGSEA. This CDR3 has 13 residues. The chain's CDR3 is CSVVGHFANGYTF.

The chain couples TRBV12-3 or TRBV12-4 to TRBJ1-5. The CDR3 is 15 residues long. The CDR3 is CASSLGGLGIQPQHF.

The V gene is TRBV28, the J gene TRBJ1-5; TCRdb's D call, TRBD1, is unchecked because there is no DNA. CDR1 and CDR2 (germline): MDHEN, SYDVKM. This CDR3 comprises 14 residues. CDR3 sequence reads: CASSGGQANQPQHF.

This chain uses TRBV29-1 with TRBJ2-1. Germline CDR1 and CDR2: SQVTM and ANQGSEA. The CDR3 is 13 residues long. CDR3 loop: CSVEYEVRNEQFF.

J is TRBJ2-7 and V is TRBV20-1; with no DNA, the TCRdb D assignment of TRBD2 cannot be verified. From germline, CDR1 is DFQATT and CDR2 SNEGSKA (reference sequence). CDR3 size: 15 residues. This CDR3 is CSARDLAGVPYEQYF.

The genes are TRBV12-3 or TRBV12-4 and TRBJ1-5; with no DNA, the TCRdb D assignment of TRBD1 cannot be verified. The CDR3 consists of 17 residues. The CDR3 protein is CASSLAADRASNQPQHF.

The chain recombines TRBV30 with TRBJ2-7; the TCRdb D gene call, TRBD2, has no DNA to confirm it. This CDR3 contains 12 residues. Germline CDR1 and CDR2: GTSNPN and SVGIG (reference sequence). The CDR3 is CARAGDSYEQYF. The whole variable domain, remainder taken from reference TRBV30 and TRBJ2-7, is SQTIHQWPATLVQPVGSPLSLECTVEGTSNPNLYWYRQAAGRGLQLLFYSVGIGQISSEVPQNLSASRPQDRQFILSSKKLLLSDSGFYLCARAGDSYEQYFGPGTRLTVT.

The V gene is TRBV28, the J gene TRBJ2-1; TCRdb reports TRBD2, a call that lacks DNA to check it against. CDR1 MDHEN and CDR2 SYDVKM come from the germline V gene. The CDR3 runs 15 residues. The CDR3 region is CASSTMGLADNEQFF.

This chain links TRBV5-1 with TRBJ2-1. The V gene's germline CDR1 is SGHRS and CDR2 YFSETQ. This CDR3 is built from 16 residues. CDR3 sequence reads: CASSLGVAIGYNEQFF. Using reference TRBV5-1 and TRBJ2-1 for the parts outside the CDR3, the full variable domain is KAGVTQTPRYLIKTRGQQVTLSCSPISGHRSVSWYQQTPGQGLQFLFEYFSETQRNKGNFPGRFSGRQFSNSRSEMNVSTLELGDSALYLCASSLGVAIGYNEQFFGPGTRLTVL.

The V gene is TRBV7-9, the J gene TRBJ2-5. In germline, CDR1 is SEHNR, CDR2 FQNEAQ (reference sequence). The CDR3 totals 12 residues. CDR3 loop: CASRNSQETQYF.